The 18 T cell receptor beta chains below all came from one sample that was sequenced in a study of cytomegalovirus exposure and HLA in healthy donors. The PCR contained 60 Vbeta and 13 Jbeta primers. Produced via immunoSEQ multiplex PCR; TCRdb's table is partial and in-frame only. The table records around 52,000 clones, roughly four fifths of them present only once. Sequenced sample: PBMCs. The receptor set was obtained from a man aged 35-49 years in good health and CMV-seronegative.

V and J are TRBV19 and TRBJ2-5; D is possibly TRBD2 (7 bases). Trimming took off 6 bases at V and 2 bases at J, with 16 bases between the two ends. CDR1 and CDR2 (germline): LNHDA, SQIVND (reference sequence). CDR3 length: 15 amino acids. In DNA, the CDR3 is TGTGCCAGTAGCGCCTTGGGGAGGGGGCAAGAGACCCAGTACTTC. It specifies CASSALGRGQETQYF. Based on the CDR3 plus reference TRBV19 and TRBJ2-5, the full variable domain is DGGITQSPKYLFRKEGQNVTLSCEQNLNHDAMYWYRQDPGQGLRLIYYSQIVNDFQKGDIAEGYSVSREKKESFPLTVTSAQKNPTAFYLCASSALGRGQETQYFGPGTRLLVL.

The chain employs TRBV7-9 and TRBJ1-4; D might be TRBD1 (6 bases). The germline V and J ends were trimmed by 5 bases and 4 bases, with 17 bases remaining between them. In germline, CDR1 is SEHNR, CDR2 FQNEAQ (reference sequence). This CDR3 has 16 amino acids. The CDR3 loop reads CASSDTPGQINEKLFF. In DNA form, the CDR3 reads TGTGCCAGCAGCGACACGCCGGGACAAATTAATGAAAAACTGTTTTTT.

CDR3 sequence (DNA): TGTGCCAGCAGTTACGCCCCGGGGGGGACCCAGTACTTC. Amino acids: CASSYAPGGTQYF. The chain joins TRBV6-5 to TRBJ2-5; 7 positions match TRBD2. Germline CDR1 reads MNHEY; CDR2 reads SVGAGI. V gave up 2 bases and J gave up 7 bases; unmatched junction bases: 4. The CDR3 runs 13 residues.

DNA of the CDR3: TGTGCCAGCAGCTTACGTGGTCAGGGGCAGAGCTACACCTTC. As protein: CASSLRGQGQSYTF. This chain joins TRBV5-6 and TRBJ1-2; tentatively, D is TRBD1 (6 bases). Trimming removed 2 bases from V and 9 bases from J, with 17 bases in between. Germline V gives CDR1 SGHDT, CDR2 YYEEEE. The CDR3 is 14 residues long.

The chain recombines TRBV7-2 with TRBJ2-7; D perhaps matches TRBD1 (6 bases). The germline gives CDR1 SGHTA, CDR2 FQGNSA. This CDR3 region has 15 residues. Trimming cost V 5 bases and J 4 bases, with 18 bases left between them. The CDR3, as DNA: TGTGCCAGCAGCCGCACCGACATACAGGGATACGAGCAGTACTTC. This gives the protein CASSRTDIQGYEQYF.

In nucleotides, the CDR3 is TGCGCCAGCAGCCCCGAAGACGCTCGGGTAGCGGGGTTCTTC. This codes for CASSPEDARVAGFF. The V and J genes are TRBV5-1 and TRBJ2-1; 7 positions agree with TRBD2. The CDR3 contains 14 residues. Germline values: CDR1 SGHRS, CDR2 YFSETQ. V shed 4 bases, J shed 15 bases, and the junction held 16 bases outside the gene matches.

V and J are TRBV5-1 and TRBJ2-6, with 11 bases aligning to TRBD1. Germline CDR1 SGHRS, CDR2 YFSETQ. This CDR3 has 19 amino acids. J gave up 2 bases and V 0 bases, and 7 bases lay outside the gene matches. CDR3 nucleotide sequence: TGCGCCAGCAGCTTGGCCTTAGGACAGGGGGCTCCTGGGGCCAACGTCCTGACTTTC. Protein product: CASSLALGQGAPGANVLTF.

This clone appeared a single time. V usage is TRBV9 and J usage is TRBJ2-6, with 9 bases lining up with TRBD1. The CDR3 runs to 18 residues. Germline values: CDR1 SGDLS, CDR2 YYNGEE. The V and J ends lost 3 bases and 0 bases, in that order; junction bases with no gene match: 7. Here the CDR3 reads CASSGSGTGYSGANVLTF. In DNA form, the CDR3 reads TGTGCCAGCAGCGGCTCCGGGACAGGGTACTCTGGGGCCAACGTCCTGACTTTC.

The J gene is TRBJ2-1, the V gene TRBV6-4; 8 nucleotides align to TRBD2. CDR1 and CDR2 from the germline V gene are MRHNA and SNTAGT. Trimming at V came to 6 bases and at J to 3 bases, leaving 7 bases not matched to a gene. The CDR3 length is 15 residues. The CDR3 nucleotides read TGTGCCAGCAGCCAGAGCGGGGGCAACTACAATGAGCAGTTCTTC. This codes for CASSQSGGNYNEQFF.

The chain is built from TRBV29-1 and TRBJ2-1, with TRBD2 as a possible D gene (6 bases). Germline CDR1 reads SQVTM; CDR2 reads ANQGSEA. CDR3 size: 15 residues. V shed 4 bases and J shed 4 bases, with 17 bases lying between them. CDR3 bases: TGCAGCGTTGCCCCGTTTCGGGGGTCGTACAATGAGCAGTTCTTC. Encoded protein: CSVAPFRGSYNEQFF.

The chain couples TRBV2 to TRBJ1-2; 9 positions match TRBD1. Trimming removed 8 bases from V and 3 bases from J; junction bases left unmatched: 4. CDR3 length: 13 residues. CDR1 SNHLY and CDR2 FYNNEI come from the germline V gene. CDR3 DNA: TGTGCCAGCGCAACAGGGGGCGACTATGGCTACACCTTC. It yields the protein CASATGGDYGYTF.

CDR3 in amino acids: CASSLFSRGETDTQYF. In DNA form, the CDR3 reads TGTGCCAGCAGCTTATTCAGTCGTGGAGAAACAGATACGCAGTATTTT. The J gene is TRBJ2-3, the V gene TRBV7-6, with D unclear. Germline V gene sequence: CDR1 SGHVS, CDR2 FNYEAQ. Trimming left V 2 bases short and J 3 bases short, with 15 bases between. This CDR3 has 16 amino acids.

The chain combines TRBV29-1 with TRBJ1-5, with D possibly matching TRBD1 (6 bases). CDR1 is SQVTM, CDR2 ANQGSEA, per germline. The CDR3 extends over 12 amino acids. The V end was cut by 4 bases, the J end by 3 bases, with 7 bases between. CDR3 in DNA: TGCAGCGTTGGACAGGTCAATCAGCCCCAGCATTTT. Translated: CSVGQVNQPQHF.

This rearrangement joins TRBV27 to TRBJ1-2; possibly TRBD1 for D (6 bases). The V gene lost 3 bases and the J gene lost 5 bases, with 10 bases spanning the gap. CDR3 length equals 13 residues. The germline CDR1 and CDR2 sequences are MNHEY and SMNVEV (reference sequence). For the CDR3, the DNA is TGTGCCAGCAGTTTCAACAGGGATTATGGCTACACCTTC. Protein: CASSFNRDYGYTF.

The chain joins TRBV6-5 to TRBJ1-3; D is unclear. Trimming stripped 5 bases from V and 6 bases from J, with 14 bases between. Germline V lookup: CDR1 MNHEY, CDR2 SVGAGI. The CDR3 is 14 residues long. CDR3 region: CASSPPGLENTIYF. The CDR3 nucleotides read TGTGCCAGCAGTCCGCCCGGGTTGGAAAACACCATATATTTT.

The rearrangement uses TRBV28 and TRBJ1-2, with D perhaps matching TRBD1 (6 bases). This CDR3 region has 15 residues. Per the germline V gene, CDR1 is MDHEN and CDR2 is SYDVKM. Trimming pared 0 bases from V and 3 bases from J, leaving 11 bases between. CDR3 amino acids: CASSLWAGVDYGYTF. CDR3 nucleotide sequence: TGTGCCAGCAGTTTATGGGCAGGGGTTGACTATGGCTACACCTTC.

The genes are TRBV6-1 and TRBJ1-2, with D possibly matching TRBD1 (5 bases). This CDR3 contains 15 residues. V was pared by 1 base and J by 3 bases, with 12 bases between. Looked up from germline, CDR1 is MNHNS and CDR2 is SASEGT. As DNA, the CDR3 is TGTGCCAGCAGTGAAGTTGTGGGACTTGACTATGGCTACACCTTC. Protein: CASSEVVGLDYGYTF.

This chain uses TRBV11-3 with TRBJ1-2; D is unclear. Trimming shortened V by 4 bases and J by 5 bases, and 11 bases separated the two germline ends. Germline V gene data show CDR1 as SGHNT and CDR2 as YENEEA. This CDR3 spans 13 amino acids. Written as DNA, the CDR3 is TGTGCCAGCAGCTCCCCTCGGGATTATGGCTACACCTTC. Protein sequence: CASSSPRDYGYTF. The variable domain in full, completed from reference TRBV11-3 and TRBJ1-2, reads EAGVVQSPRYKIIEKKQPVAFWCNPISGHNTLYWYLQNLGQGPELLIRYENEEAVDDSQLPKDRFSAERLKGVDSTLKIQPAELGDSAVYLCASSSPRDYGYTFGSGTRLTVV.